These 8 T cell receptor beta chains were all obtained from the same sample, sequenced in a study of post-analysis software for immune sequencing data. The antigens of these receptors remain unknown. Study results and limitations: Elevated frequency relative to controls characterized four or five TRBV segments in patients, TRBV5-6, TRBV5-1 and TRBV20-1 among them.

Libraries were made from TCR beta cDNA, and they carried unique molecular identifiers. TCRdb itself ran the PCR reads through MiXCR, one entry per CDR3 protein. Found here are hundreds of thousands of distinct CDR3 sequences, more than 50% of them singletons; the top ten hold approximately 11%. Specimen: blood. The receptors come from a girl aged 2 to 9 with multiple sclerosis.

The chain is built from TRBV6-5 and TRBJ2-7; possibly TRBD2 for D (6 bases). From germline, CDR1 is MNHEY and CDR2 SVGAGI. CDR3 length: 14 residues. V was cut by 6 bases and J by 0 bases, with 12 bases left in between. CDR3 residues: CASRTTGSSYEQYF. CDR3 in DNA: TGTGCCAGCAGAACAACCGGGAGCTCCTACGAGCAGTACTTC.

The chain links TRBV10-3 to TRBJ1-1, with a weak D call TRBD1 (6 bases). Deletions cut 3 bases from V and 0 bases from J, with 8 bases between. The CDR3 is made up of 14 amino acids. Germline CDR1 ENHRY, CDR2 SYGVKD. Written as DNA, the CDR3 is TGTGCCATCAGTGACCGGACAGTGAACACTGAAGCTTTCTTT. Translated, it gives CAISDRTVNTEAFF.

This clonotype was detected only once. CDR3 sequence: CASSSPLAGDLGNEQFF. The DNA of the CDR3 is TGTGCCAGCAGTTCCCCCCTAGCGGGGGACCTGGGGAATGAGCAGTTCTTC. The gene calls are TRBV12-3 or TRBV12-4 and TRBJ2-1, with 10 bases that match TRBD2. V was pared by 4 bases and J by 7 bases, with 13 bases of the junction left unmatched. This CDR3 comprises 17 residues.

This CDR3 is CASRAVSHEQFF. The CDR3, as DNA: TGTGCCAGCAGAGCAGTCTCGCATGAGCAGTTCTTC. J is TRBJ2-1 and V is TRBV6-5; no firm D call. CDR3 length: 12 residues. Germline-derived CDR1 and CDR2 are MNHEY and SVGAGI. Trimming pared 6 bases from V and 8 bases from J, leaving 11 bases between.

The chain is built from TRBV5-1 and TRBJ2-1; a weak D match, TRBD1 (6 bases). The germline V gene has CDR1 SGHRS and CDR2 YFSETQ. The CDR3 extends over 15 amino acids. V lost 4 bases and J lost 4, with 15 bases in between. The CDR3 DNA is TGCGCCAGCAGCCTACAGGGTTCTCTATACAATGAGCAGTTCTTC. Protein: CASSLQGSLYNEQFF.

This clonotype was seen a few times. This rearrangement joins TRBV12-3 or TRBV12-4 to TRBJ2-3, with 7 bases aligning to TRBD2. Losses at the gene ends were 0 bases for V and 2 bases for J; bases not matched to a gene: 5. The CDR3 runs 16 residues. CDR3 sequence: CASSLATSGDTDTQYF. The CDR3 DNA follows: TGTGCCAGCAGTTTAGCAACCAGCGGGGACACAGATACGCAGTATTTT.

CDR3 DNA sequence: TGCAGCGTCCCCTATAGCGGCGACAATGAGCAGTACTTC. Protein: CSVPYSGDNEQYF. The chain has TRBV29-1 and TRBJ2-5; D is possibly TRBD2 (6 bases). CDR1 and CDR2 (germline): SQVTM, ANQGSEA. The CDR3 contains 13 residues. Deletions cut 6 bases from V and 11 bases from J, with 22 bases between.

The chain is built from TRBV29-1 and TRBJ1-2; D possibly corresponds to TRBD1 (5 bases). CDR1 is SQVTM, CDR2 ANQGSEA, per germline. This CDR3 spans 15 amino acids. Between the trimmed V and J ends, which lost 5 bases and 8 bases, there was a span of 24 bases. For the CDR3, the DNA is TGCAGCGTTCAGCCGACATTTGACAGCCTACCCGGCTACACCTTC. This encodes CSVQPTFDSLPGYTF.